The sequence of this TCR beta chain was determined in a study of T cell responses to AZD1222 COVID-19 vaccine listed by TCRdb under 2021. Describing the broader study: AZD1222 recipients whose second dose came at about 4 weeks and those whose second dose came at about 12 weeks were combined into one group, since spike-specific TCR depth and breadth did not differ between the two schedules. TCR sequencing covered roughly 230 trial participants: 200 to 220 given two doses of AZD1222 and about 26 given two doses of MenACWY control vaccine. Enrollment into the trials was organized by age into subgroups of 18-55, 56-69 and 70-plus years, and those subgroups contained roughly 150, 30 and 60 TCR-sequenced participants, respectively.

For this clone: It has no known antigen specificity. No quality values exist for individual bases; no much larger clone is one base distant.

General findings and caveats noted by the study authors: Reportedly, close to half of the unique spike-specific TCRs recognized epitopes lying outside the regions that are mutated in the B.1.351 and B.1.1.7 variants. Participants were mostly white British and included more females than males, and it was suggested by the authors that clonal diversity may have been underestimated. Because no samples from the day 14 peak response were available, repertoires could be characterized only after the peak T cell response. Vaccine-associated CD4 TCRs spanned the whole spike protein, with dominant responses in regions 160-218 and 743-854. Only five or six AZD1222 recipients were SARS-CoV-2 seropositive at baseline, limiting conclusions about previously exposed vaccinees. In the small 56-69-year group, the increase in depth fell short of significance, most likely because of low power. After two AZD1222 doses, spike-specific TCR breadth and depth were significantly higher than at day 0 and than in MenACWY recipients.

Looking up the germline V gene yields CDR1 MNHNS and CDR2 SASEGT. The V and J ends are trimmed by 1 base and 15 bases, leaving 13 bases between them. The CDR3 numbers 12 residues from cysteine through phenylalanine. Just the 36-base CDR3 DNA is kept, in frame starting at base 1. The CDR3 regions of human TCRbeta chains were analyzed by immunosequencing. Under the source paper's analysis protocol: Repertoire TCRs were checked for matches against a reference library of SARS-CoV-2-specific TCRs that had been generated using the MIRA antigen-specificity platform. Breadth was defined as the fraction of unique TCRs that were SARS-CoV-2-associated. Depth was defined as the fraction of total T cells that were SARS-CoV-2-associated. Using the MIRA data, each spike-specific TCR was mapped to the spike region that the TCR reacts to and placed in a CD4 or CD8 class. Log10-transformed breadth and depth values were compared by one-way ANOVA with Sidak's multiple comparisons tests. TCRdb re-hosts the immuneACCESS table, in-frame sequences only. Its copies lack some clones; in the studies checked, an unresolved V gene accounts for under half of them, and the cause for the rest is not known. Clonal size and the V and J genes are those of that table, whereas D and trimming came from the DNA. The sample table records 70,000 or so clones; around 88% of these occur just once. In total, the top ten clones hold about 20% of the sample.

In light of the paper, this sample's time point label describes: baseline before first vaccination. Vaccinee samples were obtained from the UK trials COV001 and COV002, which included a single-blind randomized controlled phase 2/3 trial of AZD1222 (ChAdOx1 nCoV-19) in healthy adults. For TCRbeta chain sequencing, PBMC samples from trial participants were taken at day 0 and at day 28 after the second dose. The specimen comprised peripheral blood, sampled on day 0 of AZD1222 vaccination. This TCR was sampled from an adult in good health. The rearranged segments are TRBV6-1 and TRBJ1-3, with the identity of the D gene unclear. CDR3 protein: CASSEGMGTQYF. At the DNA level, the sequence is TGTGCCAGCAGTGAAGGAATGGGAACTCAATATTTT.